These T cell receptor beta chains were read from a single sample in a study of blood T cell repertoires in COVID-19. The repertoire was sequenced with immunoSEQ multiplex PCR; TCRdb's copy has only in-frame clones and lacks some. The profile shows about 200,000 clones, 81% of them singletons. The sequenced sample was peripheral blood. These receptors all come from a woman aged 80 or over with acute or convalescent COVID-19. Each CDR3 is given with its conserved first and last residue. D genes are given only for firm matches.

>TRBD1|TRBV19
CASSISTTGGNQPQHF
>TRBD1|TRBV6-6
CASRSGTGGLQPQHF
>.|TRBV27
CASSPREWAGKLFF
>.|TRBV5-6
CASSLPQGGYTF
>.|TRBV5-8
CASSPSLFGFYNEQFF
>TRBD2|TRBV6-5
CASRIGTSGYNEQFF
>.|TRBV3-1/TRBV3-2
CASSQDIGGRASTF
>.|TRBV5-6
CASSLVAGNEKLFF
>TRBD1|TRBV10-1
CASMGQGRTEAFF
>.|TRBV4-2
CASSQGRGGGTEAFF
>TRBD2|TRBV7-6
CASSLGSGGITDTQYF
>TRBD1|TRBV10-3
CAIDRGINTEAFF
>.|TRBV7-2
CASSPPYREETQYF
>TRBD2|TRBV12-5
CASGLVQLGLAGVSYNEQFF
>TRBD2|TRBV7-3
CASSAYSSGSYEQYF
>.|TRBV19
CASSRTATTNTEAFF
>.|TRBV5-1
CASSTASPGSGANVLTF
>TRBD2|TRBV10-3
CAISVMTSGGDEQYF
>TRBD2|TRBV5-1
CASSLGASGGGAETQYF
>.|TRBV18
CASSLRQEARNTIYF
>TRBD1|TRBV5-1
CASSSDGQGDSTDTQYF
>TRBD2|TRBV3-1/TRBV3-2
CASSQGRVNEQFF
>TRBD2|TRBV7-2
CASSLGIAGGPSEQFF
>TRBD1|TRBV5-1
CASSPGQQNEKLFF
>.|TRBV5-1
CASSLVGTGSYGYTF
>TRBD2|TRBV20-1
CSASPPGLAEETQYF
>TRBD2|TRBV4-1
CASSQDTSGVYEQYF
>TRBD1|TRBV28
CASSPGQATETQYF
>TRBD2|TRBV5-1
CASSLFVAGTSTNTGELFF
>TRBD1|TRBV6-5
CASSQQGDNEKLFF
>TRBD1|TRBV9
CASSAGQASYEQYF
>.|TRBV5-1
CASSGMSGGTQYF